This T cell receptor (beta chain) comes out of a study of cytomegalovirus exposure and HLA in healthy donors. Overall study results and limits: In vitro checks showed that a few CMV-associated chains really do target CMV antigens. When a later analysis compared HLA-associated TCR beta chains with equally common others, the HLA-associated chains turned out to be more clonally expanded and to have lower generation probabilities.

Each donor's status was that of a healthy bone marrow donor. Per germline, CDR1 SGHTA and CDR2 FQGTGA. CDR3 length: 15 amino acids. The ends lost 2 bases at V and 6 bases at J; junction bases unmatched: 3. PCR employed 60 Vbeta and 13 Jbeta primers. Profiled with immunoSEQ multiplex PCR; TCRdb holds only in-frame clones, not every one. The data show some 100,000 clones, approximately 68% seen once. In regard to this clone: Its antigen remains unidentified.

The material sequenced was PBMCs. The sequence was obtained from a woman under 30 in good health and CMV-seropositive. The chain uses TRBV7-3 and TRBJ2-1; 11 nucleotides match TRBD2. CDR3 coding DNA: TGTGCCAGCAGCTTACTAGCGGGAGGCGTCAATGAGCAGTTCTTC. This codes for CASSLLAGGVNEQFF.